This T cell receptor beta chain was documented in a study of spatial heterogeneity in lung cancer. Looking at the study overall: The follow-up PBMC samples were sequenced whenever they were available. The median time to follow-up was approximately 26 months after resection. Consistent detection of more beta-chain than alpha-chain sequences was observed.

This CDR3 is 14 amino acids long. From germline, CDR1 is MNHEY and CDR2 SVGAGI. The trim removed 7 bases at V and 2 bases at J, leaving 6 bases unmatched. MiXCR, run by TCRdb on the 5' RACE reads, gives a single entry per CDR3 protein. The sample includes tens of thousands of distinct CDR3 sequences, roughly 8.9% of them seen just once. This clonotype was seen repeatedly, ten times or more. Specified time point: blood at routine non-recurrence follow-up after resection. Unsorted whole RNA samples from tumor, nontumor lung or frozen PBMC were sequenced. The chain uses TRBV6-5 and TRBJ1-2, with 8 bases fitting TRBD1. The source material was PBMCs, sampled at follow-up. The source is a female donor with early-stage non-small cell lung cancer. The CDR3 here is CASTVTGANYGYTF. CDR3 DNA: TGTGCCAGCACCGTGACAGGGGCAAACTATGGCTACACCTTC.